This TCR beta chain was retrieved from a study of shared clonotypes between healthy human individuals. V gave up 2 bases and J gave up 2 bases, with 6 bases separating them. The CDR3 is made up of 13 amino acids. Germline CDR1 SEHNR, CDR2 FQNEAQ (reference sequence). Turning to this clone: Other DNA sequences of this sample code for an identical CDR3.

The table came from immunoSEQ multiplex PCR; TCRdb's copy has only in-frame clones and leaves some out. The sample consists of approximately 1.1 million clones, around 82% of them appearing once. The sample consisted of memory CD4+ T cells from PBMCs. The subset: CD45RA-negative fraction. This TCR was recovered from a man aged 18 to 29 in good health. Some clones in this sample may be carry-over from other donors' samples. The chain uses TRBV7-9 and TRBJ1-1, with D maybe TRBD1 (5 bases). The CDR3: CASSLQGNTEAFF. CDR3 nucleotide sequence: TGTGCCAGCAGCTTACAGGGAAACACTGAAGCTTTCTTT.